Detailed here is one T cell receptor (beta chain). The specificity of this receptor is unknown. No per-base quality is available; no much larger clone lies one base away. This specimen belongs to a study of OX40 agonist ivuxolimab in advanced cancers. In the study overall: The costimulatory receptor OX40 (CD134) was targeted by ivuxolimab, a fully human IgG2 agonistic monoclonal antibody. Among the roughly 50 dose-escalation patients, around 19 had hepatocellular carcinoma, 15 or so melanoma, 9 renal cell carcinoma and 9 head and neck cancer. Intravenous ivuxolimab was administered to patients every 2 weeks at six dose levels: 0.01, 0.1, 0.3, 1.5, 3 and 10 mg/kg. The monotherapy dose-escalation portion (N ≈ 50 patients) of the phase I ivuxolimab trial is reported in the paper. Peripheral TCRbeta sequencing aimed to test whether ivuxolimab altered TCR sequence diversity and caused clonal T-cell expansion. Patients were allowed to have had prior anti-PD-1, anti-PD-L1 or anti-CTLA-4 therapy, and approximately 40% of the dose-escalation patients had previously received checkpoint inhibitors. In the dose-escalation cohort, 70% to 85% of patients were male, and the mean age was roughly 60 years, with a range of about 23 to 90. Partial responses were achieved by three dose-escalation patients, of whom one had hepatocellular carcinoma and two had cutaneous melanoma. General study outcomes and caveats: On average, CD8+ T cells showed more expanded clones than CD4+ T cells after ivuxolimab. Low levels of normalized T-cell clonal expansion were also seen in some patients who did not respond. At doses from 0.1 to 3.0 mg/kg, clonal expansion was seen in both CD4+ and CD8+ blood T cells between baseline and week 6. The antigen specificity of the peripheral T cells that underwent clonal expansion was not determined. In the 0.1-3.0 mg/kg groups, partial responders had among the lowest normalized peripheral clonal expansion, particularly in CD8+ T cells.

To sequence the TCRbeta CDR3 region, genomic DNA was isolated from the sorted cells. The immunoSEQ Assay was used to sequence the TCRbeta CDR3 regions. As stored in TCRdb, this immuneACCESS dataset retains in-frame rearrangements with V and J assigned. A fraction of the clones does not appear; measured against another copy, unresolved V genes explain less than half of the discrepancy, and the remainder lacks a known reason. The sample profile shows about 73,000 clones; 90% of them were found once. Approximately 0.49% of the sample rests with the top ten. The CDR3, cysteine through phenylalanine, is 16 amino acids long. Just CDR3 DNA is preserved here, 48 bases in frame from base 1. Per the germline V gene, KGHSH is the CDR1 and LQKENI is the CDR2. Germline trimming amounts to 3 bases on V and 2 bases on J, with 1 as the count of junction bases outside the gene matches. The trial excluded patients who had a history of autoimmune disease or were on systemic immunosuppression. Peripheral blood for TCR sequencing was drawn from every dose cohort at baseline, at cycle 4 day 1 and at cycle 7 day 1. The samples were taken from a phase I, first-in-human, multicenter, open-label dose-escalation trial of ivuxolimab. The trial enrolled adults with locally advanced or metastatic head and neck squamous cell, hepatocellular, melanoma or renal cell carcinoma. Before TCR sequencing, CD4+ T cells and CD8+ T cells from peripheral blood were sorted into separate populations.

The sequence joins TRBV18 to TRBJ2-1; 13 bases in between match TRBD2. The sample was CD4+ or CD8+ T cells sorted from blood, taken in a trial of the OX40 agonist ivuxolimab. This clonotype was obtained from an adult with an advanced solid tumor such as melanoma, head and neck, liver or kidney cancer. The nucleotide sequence reads as follows: TGTGCCAGCTCACCGGGGACTAGCGGGACCTACAATGAGCAGTTCTTC. This sequence encodes CASSPGTSGTYNEQFF.